These T cell receptor beta chains were read from a single sample in a study of shared T cell receptors in the human thymus. The repertoire was sequenced with immunoSEQ multiplex PCR; TCRdb's copy has only in-frame clones and lacks some. This table has hundreds of thousands of clones, approximately 95% appearing once. Sequencing input: thymocytes. Receptors originate from a human donor. Both conserved end residues are part of each CDR3. The D gene is left open where the match is weak. Expanded clones are given a class, and other clones once, few, many or no size at all.

14 | TRBJ1-2 | TRBV28 | . | . | CASGSGCRYYGYTF
13 | TRBJ2-3 | TRBV16 | . | . | CASSQGPGDTQYF
15 | TRBJ2-3 | TRBV29-1 | . | TRBD1 | CSFGPDRRQTDTQYF
13 | TRBJ2-7 | TRBV5-1 | . | TRBD1 | CASSSRQGYEQYF
14 | TRBJ2-7 | TRBV4-2 | . | . | CASSLYRDGYEQYF
16 | TRBJ2-3 | TRBV7-3 | . | TRBD2 | CASSLRASGSTDTQYF
21 | TRBJ2-7 | TRBV21-1 | . | . | CASSKAPRKSSGSGRAHEQYF
14 | TRBJ1-4 | TRBV13 | few | . | CASSLEGTNEKLFF
12 | TRBJ2-1 | TRBV19 | . | . | CASSILWNEQFF
14 | TRBJ1-2 | TRBV7-2 | once | . | CASPSLSEQDGYTF
17 | TRBJ2-1 | TRBV11-2 | . | . | CASSLVKWGLIVNEQFF
16 | . | TRBV18 | . | . | CASSPHRYTMSYEQYF
14 | TRBJ2-1 | TRBV21-1 | . | . | CASSKAGTSGREFF
17 | TRBJ1-5 | TRBV21-1 | . | . | CASSKVDPQASNQPQHF
15 | TRBJ1-5 | TRBV7-6 | . | . | CASSRERARGRPQHF
13 | TRBJ1-1 | TRBV7-9 | . | . | CASSLRSTDEAFF
15 | TRBJ1-3 | TRBV6-1 | . | . | CASSEGGGFGNTIYF
9 | TRBJ1-1 | TRBV6-6 | . | . | CGVGTEAFF